In this sample, the clone carrying this TCR beta chain turned up a few times. These data are taken from a study of blood T cell repertoires in COVID-19. Study overall: The analysed material was cDNA or gDNA that came from T cells, B-cell-depleted T cells, or PBMCs.

Membership in each cohort depended on participant-reported clinical history. Recovered participants had two consecutive negative NP/OP PCR tests, healthcare professional clearance, or symptom resolution. J gave up 6 bases and V 3 bases, and 7 bases lay outside the gene matches. In germline, CDR1 is GTSNPN, CDR2 SVGIG (reference sequence). The CDR3 covers 15 residues. Authors' processing steps: It was from reference gene primer amplification that nucleated cell counts were estimated. Here immunoSEQ multiplex PCR was the method, and the copy in TCRdb shows in-frame clones only, minus some. That table furnishes V, J and clone size, whereas the DNA furnished D and trimming. The sample lists a few hundred thousand clones; more than 75% were seen once.

The source is a woman under 30 who had recovered from COVID-19. The chain combines TRBV30 with TRBJ1-6; the match to TRBD1 covers 8 bases. The specimen was PBMCs or T cells enriched from blood (not recorded which). CDR3 DNA sequence: TGTGCCTGGAGATCGGGACAGGCCAGTAATTCACCCCTCCACTTT. Protein product: CAWRSGQASNSPLHF.